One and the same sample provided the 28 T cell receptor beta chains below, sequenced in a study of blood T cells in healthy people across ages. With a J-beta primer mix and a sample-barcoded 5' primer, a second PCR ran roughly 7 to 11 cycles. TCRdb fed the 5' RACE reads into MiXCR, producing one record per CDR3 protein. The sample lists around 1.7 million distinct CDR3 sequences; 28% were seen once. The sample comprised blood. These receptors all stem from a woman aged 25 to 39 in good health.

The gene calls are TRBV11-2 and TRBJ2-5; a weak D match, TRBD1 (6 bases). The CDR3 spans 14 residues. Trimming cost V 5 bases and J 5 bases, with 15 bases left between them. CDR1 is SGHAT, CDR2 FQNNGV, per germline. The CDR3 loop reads CASSQQGIDETQYF. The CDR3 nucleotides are TGTGCCAGCAGCCAACAGGGAATTGACGAGACCCAGTACTTC.

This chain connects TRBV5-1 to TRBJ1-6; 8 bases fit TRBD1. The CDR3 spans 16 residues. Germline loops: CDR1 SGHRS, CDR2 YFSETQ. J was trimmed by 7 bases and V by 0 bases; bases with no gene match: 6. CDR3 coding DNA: TGCGCCAGCAGCTTGGTCTCAGGGGGCTGGAATTCACCCCTCCACTTT. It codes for CASSLVSGGWNSPLHF.

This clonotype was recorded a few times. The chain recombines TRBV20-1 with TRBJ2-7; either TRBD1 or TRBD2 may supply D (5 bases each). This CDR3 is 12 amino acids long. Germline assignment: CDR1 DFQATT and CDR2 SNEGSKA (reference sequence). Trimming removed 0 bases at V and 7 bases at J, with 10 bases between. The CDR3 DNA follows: TGCAGTGCTAGAGATGTAGGGACGGAGCAGTACTTC. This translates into CSARDVGTEQYF.

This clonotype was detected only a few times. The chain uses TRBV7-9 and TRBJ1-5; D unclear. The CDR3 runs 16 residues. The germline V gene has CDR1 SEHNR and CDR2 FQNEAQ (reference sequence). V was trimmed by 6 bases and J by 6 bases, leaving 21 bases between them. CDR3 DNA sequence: TGTGCCAGCAGTTCGGACCAGCCGGGGTGGGGTCAGCCCCAGCATTTT. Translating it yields CASSSDQPGWGQPQHF.

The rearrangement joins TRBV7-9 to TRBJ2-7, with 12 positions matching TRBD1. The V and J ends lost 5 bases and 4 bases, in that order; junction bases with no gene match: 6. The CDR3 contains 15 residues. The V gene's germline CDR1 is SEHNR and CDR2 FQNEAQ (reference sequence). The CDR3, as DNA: TGTGCCAGCAGCCCCTGGGACAGGGGGCTATACGAGCAGTACTTC. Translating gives CASSPWDRGLYEQYF.

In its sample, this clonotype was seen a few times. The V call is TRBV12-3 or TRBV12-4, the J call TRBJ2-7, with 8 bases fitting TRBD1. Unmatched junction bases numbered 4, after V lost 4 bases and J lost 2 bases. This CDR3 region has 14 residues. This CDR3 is CASSYDRGAYEQYF. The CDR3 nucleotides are TGTGCCAGCAGTTATGACAGGGGTGCCTACGAGCAGTACTTC.

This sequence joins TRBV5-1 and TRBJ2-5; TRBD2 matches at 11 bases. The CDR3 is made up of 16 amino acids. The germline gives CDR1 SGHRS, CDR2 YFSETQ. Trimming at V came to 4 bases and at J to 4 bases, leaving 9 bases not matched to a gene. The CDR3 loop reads CASSIVAGGPAETQYF. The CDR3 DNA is TGCGCCAGCAGCATAGTAGCGGGAGGGCCCGCAGAGACCCAGTACTTC.

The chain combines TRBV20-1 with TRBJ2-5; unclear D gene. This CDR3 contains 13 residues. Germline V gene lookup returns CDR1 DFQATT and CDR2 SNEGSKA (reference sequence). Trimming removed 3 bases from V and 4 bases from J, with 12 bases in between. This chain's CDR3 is CSASRQDRETQYF. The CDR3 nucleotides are TGCAGTGCTAGCAGACAAGATAGAGAGACCCAGTACTTC.

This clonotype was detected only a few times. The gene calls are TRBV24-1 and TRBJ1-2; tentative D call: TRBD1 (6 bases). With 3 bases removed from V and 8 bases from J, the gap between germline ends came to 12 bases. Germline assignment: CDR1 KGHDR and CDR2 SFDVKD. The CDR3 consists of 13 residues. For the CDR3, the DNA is TGTGCCACCAGTGATGAACAGGGCCGAGGCTACACCTTC. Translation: CATSDEQGRGYTF.

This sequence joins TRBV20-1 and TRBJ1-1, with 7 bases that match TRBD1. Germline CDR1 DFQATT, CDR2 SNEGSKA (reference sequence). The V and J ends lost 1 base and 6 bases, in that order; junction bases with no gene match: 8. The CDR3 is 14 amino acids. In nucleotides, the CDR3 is TGCAGTGCTAGAGGGACAGGCTGGATGGCTGAAGCTTTCTTT. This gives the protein CSARGTGWMAEAFF.

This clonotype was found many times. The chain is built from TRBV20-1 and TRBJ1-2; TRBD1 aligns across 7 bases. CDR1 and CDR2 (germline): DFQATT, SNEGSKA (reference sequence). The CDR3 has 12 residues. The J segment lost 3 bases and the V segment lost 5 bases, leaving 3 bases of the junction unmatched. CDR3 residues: CSASRGDYGYTF. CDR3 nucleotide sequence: TGCAGTGCTTCCAGGGGGGACTATGGCTACACCTTC.

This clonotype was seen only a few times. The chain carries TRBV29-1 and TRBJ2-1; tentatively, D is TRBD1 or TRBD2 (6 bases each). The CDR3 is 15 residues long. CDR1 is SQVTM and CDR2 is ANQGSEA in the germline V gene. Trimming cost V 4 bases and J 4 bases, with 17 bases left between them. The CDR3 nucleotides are TGCAGCGTTGCCCCCTTCGGAGGGGGATACAATGAGCAGTTCTTC. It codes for CSVAPFGGGYNEQFF.

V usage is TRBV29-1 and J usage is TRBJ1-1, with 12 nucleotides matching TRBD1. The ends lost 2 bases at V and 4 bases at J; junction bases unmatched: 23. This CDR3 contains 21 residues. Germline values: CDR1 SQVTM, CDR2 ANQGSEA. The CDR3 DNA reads TGCAGCGTTGAAAGACGGGACAGGGGGCGCGGGGAGGATGGGGGAGGCACTGAAGCTTTCTTT. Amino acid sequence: CSVERRDRGRGEDGGGTEAFF.

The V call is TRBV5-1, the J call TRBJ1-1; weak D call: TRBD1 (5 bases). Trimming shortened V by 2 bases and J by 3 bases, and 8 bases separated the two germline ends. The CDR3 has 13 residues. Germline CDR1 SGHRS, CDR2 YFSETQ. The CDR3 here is CASSFGTDTEAFF. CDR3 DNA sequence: TGCGCCAGCAGCTTTGGGACGGACACTGAAGCTTTCTTT.

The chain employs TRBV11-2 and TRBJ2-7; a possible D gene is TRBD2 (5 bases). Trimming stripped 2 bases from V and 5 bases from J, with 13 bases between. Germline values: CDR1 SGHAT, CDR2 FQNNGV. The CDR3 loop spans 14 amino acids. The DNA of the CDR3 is TGTGCCAGCAGCTTAAGTCCGGAGGTCAACGAGCAGTACTTC. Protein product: CASSLSPEVNEQYF.

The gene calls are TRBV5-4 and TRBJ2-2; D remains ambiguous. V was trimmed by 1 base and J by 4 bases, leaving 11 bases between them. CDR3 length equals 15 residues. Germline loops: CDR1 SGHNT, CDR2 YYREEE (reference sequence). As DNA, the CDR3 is TGTGCCAGCAGCTTGCAGGCCGCGGTCACCGGGGAGCTGTTTTTT. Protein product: CASSLQAAVTGELFF.

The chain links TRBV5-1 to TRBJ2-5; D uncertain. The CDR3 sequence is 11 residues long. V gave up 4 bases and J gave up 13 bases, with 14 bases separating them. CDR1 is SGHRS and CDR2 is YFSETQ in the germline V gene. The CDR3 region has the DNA TGCGCCAGCAGCCGGTTGGGCCTATGGTACTTC. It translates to CASSRLGLWYF.

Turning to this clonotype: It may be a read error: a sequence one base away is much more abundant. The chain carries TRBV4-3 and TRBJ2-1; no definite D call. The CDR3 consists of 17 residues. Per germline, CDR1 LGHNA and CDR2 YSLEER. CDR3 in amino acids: CAGSRTLGAWSGNEQFF. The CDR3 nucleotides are TGCGCCGGCAGCCGGACGCTTGGTGCATGGTCAGGAAATGAGCAGTTCTTC.

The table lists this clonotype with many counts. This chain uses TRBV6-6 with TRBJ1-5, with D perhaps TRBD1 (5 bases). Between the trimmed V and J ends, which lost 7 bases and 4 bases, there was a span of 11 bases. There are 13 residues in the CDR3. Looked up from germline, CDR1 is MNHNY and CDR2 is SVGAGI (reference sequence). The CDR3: CASMGDLNQPQHF. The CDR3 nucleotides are TGTGCCAGCATGGGGGACCTTAATCAGCCCCAGCATTTT.

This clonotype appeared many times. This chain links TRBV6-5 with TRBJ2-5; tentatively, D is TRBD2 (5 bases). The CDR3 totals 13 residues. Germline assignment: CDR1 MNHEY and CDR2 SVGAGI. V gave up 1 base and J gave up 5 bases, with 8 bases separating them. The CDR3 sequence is CASSYYWEETQYF. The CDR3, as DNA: TGTGCCAGCAGTTACTACTGGGAGGAGACCCAGTACTTC.

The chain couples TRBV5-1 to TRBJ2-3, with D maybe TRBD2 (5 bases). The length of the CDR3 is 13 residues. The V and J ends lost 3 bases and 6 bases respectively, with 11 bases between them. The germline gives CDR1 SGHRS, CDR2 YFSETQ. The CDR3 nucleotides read TGCGCCAGCAGCTCGGACTGGGGTGATACGCAGTATTTT. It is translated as CASSSDWGDTQYF.

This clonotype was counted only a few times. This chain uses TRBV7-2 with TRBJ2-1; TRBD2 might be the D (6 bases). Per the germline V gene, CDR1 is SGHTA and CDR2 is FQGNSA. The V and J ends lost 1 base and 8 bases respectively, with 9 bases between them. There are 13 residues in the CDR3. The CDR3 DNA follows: TGTGCCAGCAGCTTAGGAAGGGAGGATGAGCAGTTCTTC. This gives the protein CASSLGREDEQFF.

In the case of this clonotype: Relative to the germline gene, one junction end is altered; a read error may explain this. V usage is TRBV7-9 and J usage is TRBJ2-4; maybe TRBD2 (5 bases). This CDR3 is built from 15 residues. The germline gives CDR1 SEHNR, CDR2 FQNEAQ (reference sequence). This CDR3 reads CACSFTGLAKNIQYF. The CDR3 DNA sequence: TGTGCCTGCAGCTTTACGGGGTTAGCCAAAAACATTCAGTACTTC.

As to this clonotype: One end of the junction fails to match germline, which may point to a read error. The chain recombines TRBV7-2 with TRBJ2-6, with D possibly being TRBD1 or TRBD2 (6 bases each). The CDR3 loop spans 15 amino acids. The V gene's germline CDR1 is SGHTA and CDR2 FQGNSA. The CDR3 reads CASSLGPPGADVLTF. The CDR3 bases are TGTGCCAGCAGCTTAGGCCCCCCGGGGGCCGACGTCCTGACTTTC.

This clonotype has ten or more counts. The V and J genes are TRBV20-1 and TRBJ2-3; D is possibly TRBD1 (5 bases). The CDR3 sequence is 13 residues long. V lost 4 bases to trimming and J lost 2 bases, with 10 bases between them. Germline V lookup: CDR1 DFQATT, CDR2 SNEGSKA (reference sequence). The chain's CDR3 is CSATPTDTDTQYF. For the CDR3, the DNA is TGCAGTGCTACACCGACAGACACAGATACGCAGTATTTT.

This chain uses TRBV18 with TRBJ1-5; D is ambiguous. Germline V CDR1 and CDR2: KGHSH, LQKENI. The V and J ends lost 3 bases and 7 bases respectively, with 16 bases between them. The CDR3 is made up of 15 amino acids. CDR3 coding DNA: TGTGCCAGCTCACCGCCGAGATCGGGTCACCAGCCCCAGCATTTT. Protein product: CASSPPRSGHQPQHF. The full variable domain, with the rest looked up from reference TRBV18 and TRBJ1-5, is NAGVMQNPRHLVRRRGQEARLRCSPMKGHSHVYWYRQLPEEGLKFMVYLQKENIIDESGMPKERFSAEFPKEGPSILRIQQVVRGDSAAYFCASSPPRSGHQPQHFGDGTRLSIL.

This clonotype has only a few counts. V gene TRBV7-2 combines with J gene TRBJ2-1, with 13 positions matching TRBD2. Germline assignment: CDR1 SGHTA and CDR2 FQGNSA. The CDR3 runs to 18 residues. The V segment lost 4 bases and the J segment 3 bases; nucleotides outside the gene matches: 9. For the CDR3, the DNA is TGTGCCAGCAGCTCCCCTCGACTAGCGGGGGGCAACTACAATGAGCAGTTCTTC. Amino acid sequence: CASSSPRLAGGNYNEQFF.

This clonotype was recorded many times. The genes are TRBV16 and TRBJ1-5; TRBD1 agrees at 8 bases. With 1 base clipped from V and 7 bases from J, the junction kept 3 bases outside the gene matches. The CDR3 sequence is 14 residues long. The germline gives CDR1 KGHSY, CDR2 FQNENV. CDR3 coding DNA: TGTGCCAGCAGCCAATGGGCAGGGGGCCAGCCCCAGCATTTT. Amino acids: CASSQWAGGQPQHF.